This T cell receptor beta chain was captured by sequencing in a study of cytomegalovirus exposure and HLA in healthy donors. Study information: Researchers previously reported finding about 110 million unique TCR beta sequences from 170 million or so T cells.

Study outcomes and limitations: It was assumed in the presence/absence analyses that sequencing depth was roughly uniform across donors.

The CDR3 sequence is 15 residues long. Germline V CDR1 and CDR2: MDHEN, SYDVKM. Trimming took 2 bases from V and 4 from J, leaving 12 bases between them. PCR employed 60 Vbeta and 13 Jbeta primers. Using immunoSEQ multiplex PCR, the repertoire was profiled, and TCRdb retains in-frame clones only, with some absent. The data contain about 59,000 clones, under 90% of them singletons. For this clone: Its antigen remains unidentified.

The clonotype was recovered from a woman aged 40 to 55 in good health and CMV-seronegative. Sample: PBMCs. This sequence joins TRBV28 and TRBJ2-1, with D possibly matching TRBD2 (6 bases). CDR3 DNA: TGTGCCAGCAGTTTACCCGGGAGAGCTTACAATGAGCAGTTCTTC. Translating it yields CASSLPGRAYNEQFF.